Sequencing of this TCR beta chain was carried out in a study of cytomegalovirus exposure and HLA in healthy donors. V was clipped by 4 bases and J by 4 bases, with 17 bases between them. CDR3 length: 16 residues. Germline CDR1 is MGHRA and CDR2 is YSYEKL. Study observations and caveats: There was a cluster of highly shared sequence variants that was likely a sequencing artifact. A later analysis linked a missense variant in DCLRE1C to the trimming of TCR beta V and J genes.

The PCR was carried out with 60 Vbeta primers and 13 Jbeta primers. Clones were read by immunoSEQ multiplex PCR, and TCRdb kept only the in-frame ones, dropping some. The sample lists about 160,000 clones; roughly four fifths were seen once. Nominal health characterized the donors when sampled, though unrecorded immune exposures were likely. Regarding this clone: Its antigen is unidentified.

The material sequenced was PBMCs. This rearrangement joins TRBV4-1 to TRBJ1-3; no clear D. The clonotype comes from a man aged 35 to 55 in good health and CMV-seronegative. This CDR3 reads CASSREETGFGNTIYF. CDR3 coding DNA: TGCGCCAGCAGCCGCGAGGAGACCGGGTTCGGAAACACCATATATTTT.